This entry lists 22 T cell receptor beta chains sequenced from one sample in a study of T cells in Graves' hyperthyroidism and ophthalmopathy. RNA transcripts were the template for amplifying TCR beta CDR3 regions. The TCR CDR3 was amplified in a first-round RT-PCR using the HTBI primer set. TCRdb reprocessed the multiplex PCR reads with MiXCR, giving one entry per CDR3 protein. Of roughly 740,000 distinct CDR3 sequences listed, 16% are singletons. Source material: blood. These receptors were collected from a man aged 18 to 30 with Graves' hyperthyroidism.

This clonotype was seen repeatedly, ten times or more. This chain connects TRBV3-1 to TRBJ1-1; D gene unclear. CDR3 size: 13 residues. Germline CDR1 LGHDT, CDR2 YNNKEL (reference sequence). V lost 1 base, J lost 7 bases, and 10 bases lay in between. In DNA, the CDR3 is TGTGCCAGCAGCCAAGCAGATACCCGTGAAGCTTTCTTT. Translating gives CASSQADTREAFF.

This chain joins TRBV20-1 and TRBJ2-1, with a weak D call TRBD1 (7 bases). This CDR3 contains 15 residues. Between the trimmed V and J ends, which lost 5 bases and 4 bases, there was a span of 18 bases. Germline lookup yields CDR1 DFQATT and CDR2 SNEGSKA (reference sequence). The CDR3 nucleotides are TGCAGTGCTCGGAGGGGGCAGGGCTCTTACAATGAGCAGTTCTTC. Its protein is CSARRGQGSYNEQFF.

This clonotype was picked up a small number of times. The genes are TRBV6-2 or TRBV6-3 and TRBJ2-7, with D hard to call. V was clipped by 2 bases and J by 7 bases, with 15 bases between them. The CDR3 loop spans 14 amino acids. The germline V gene encodes CDR1 MNHEY and CDR2 SVGEGT. Here the CDR3 reads CASSYETGTWEQYF. As DNA, the CDR3 is TGTGCCAGCAGTTACGAAACCGGAACTTGGGAGCAGTACTTC.

This clonotype was detected ten times or more. The chain uses TRBV11-1 and TRBJ2-1, with TRBD2 matching over 10 bases. Per the germline V gene, CDR1 is SGHAT and CDR2 is FQDESV (reference sequence). The CDR3 length is 15 residues. Trimming cost V 4 bases and J 10 bases; bases outside gene matches: 10. Here the CDR3 DNA reads TGTGCCAGCAGCTCTGGGGGACTAGCGCTTCAAGAGCAGTTCTTC. Translated: CASSSGGLALQEQFF.

The rearrangement joins TRBV5-6 to TRBJ2-7, with a possible D match to TRBD2 (5 bases). Germline CDR1 and CDR2: SGHDT and YYEEEE. V lost 4 bases and J 7 bases, leaving 21 bases between the germline ends. The CDR3 consists of 15 residues. This chain's CDR3 is CASSLPGGPPGEQYF. Written as DNA, the CDR3 is TGTGCCAGCAGCCTCCCGGGCGGGCCCCCCGGAGAGCAGTACTTC.

This clonotype showed up just a few times. The CDR3 sequence: CASGRTGGLKEQYF. The DNA for the CDR3 is TGTGCCAGCGGGAGGACAGGGGGCTTAAAGGAGCAGTACTTC. The chain employs TRBV6-1 and TRBJ2-7; the match to TRBD1 covers 11 bases. This CDR3 region has 14 residues. Trimming took 8 bases from V and 7 from J; bases not matched to a gene: 10. Germline assignment: CDR1 MNHNS and CDR2 SASEGT.

This clonotype has a count of ten or more. The chain is built from TRBV2 and TRBJ2-5; 10 nucleotides align to TRBD1. The CDR3 runs to 14 residues. V was pared by 6 bases and J by 5 bases, with 6 bases of the junction left unmatched. Per germline, CDR1 SNHLY and CDR2 FYNNEI. In DNA, the CDR3 is TGTGCCAGCAGGATGGGACAGGGGTTGGAGACCCAGTACTTC. Translation: CASRMGQGLETQYF.

Ten or more counts support this clonotype. The chain recombines TRBV30 with TRBJ2-1; 7 positions match TRBD2. Trimming at V came to 2 bases and at J to 3 bases, leaving 1 base not matched to a gene. Per germline, CDR1 GTSNPN and CDR2 SVGIG (reference sequence). The CDR3 is 13 residues long. The CDR3 sequence is CAWSLADYNEQFF. The CDR3 nucleotides are TGTGCCTGGAGTCTAGCGGACTACAATGAGCAGTTCTTC.

This clonotype was counted many times. The V and J genes are TRBV3-1 and TRBJ1-1, with D unclear. Trimming took off 2 bases at V and 1 base at J, with 11 bases between the two ends. The CDR3 is 15 residues long. The V gene's germline CDR1 is LGHDT and CDR2 YNNKEL (reference sequence). CDR3 in DNA: TGTGCCAGCAGCCAATCTCTAGGAGGGAACACTGAAGCTTTCTTT. This encodes CASSQSLGGNTEAFF.

This clonotype was counted many times. The chain has TRBV27 and TRBJ2-5, with TRBD1 as a possible D gene (6 bases). The CDR3 sequence is 14 residues long. Germline assignment: CDR1 MNHEY and CDR2 SMNVEV (reference sequence). V was cut by 5 bases and J by 8 bases, with 18 bases left in between. The CDR3 sequence: CASSPGAQVITQYF. The DNA for the CDR3 is TGTGCCAGCAGTCCAGGGGCCCAGGTTATTACCCAGTACTTC.

At least ten counts were recorded for this clonotype. V usage is TRBV7-9 and J usage is TRBJ2-3, with TRBD2 matching 14 bases. The germline CDR1 and CDR2 sequences are SEHNR and FQNEAQ (reference sequence). The CDR3 runs 16 residues. The V gene end was trimmed by 5 bases and the J gene end by 6 bases; junction bases not matched to a gene: 7. CDR3 sequence reads: CASSPTSGRAADTQYF. CDR3 coding DNA: TGTGCCAGCAGCCCGACTAGCGGGAGGGCCGCGGATACGCAGTATTTT.

With regard to this clonotype: This sequence may be a read error, since a much larger clone differs from it by one base. This rearrangement joins TRBV7-9 to TRBJ2-4; a possible D gene is TRBD2 (5 bases). The V and J ends lost 0 bases and 11 bases respectively, with 14 bases between them. The germline V gene encodes CDR1 SEHNR and CDR2 FQNEAQ (reference sequence). The CDR3 loop spans 14 amino acids. This chain's CDR3 is CASSLAAGSRFQYF. Written as DNA, the CDR3 is TGTGCCAGCAGCTTAGCGGCGGGCTCTCGGTTTCAGTACTTC.

In its sample, this clonotype was seen once. The rearrangement joins TRBV7-2 to TRBJ2-7; TRBD1 matches at 8 bases. V shed 5 bases, J shed 6 bases, and the junction held 6 bases outside the gene matches. The CDR3 has 13 residues. Per the germline V gene, CDR1 is SGHTA and CDR2 is FQGNSA. CDR3 region: CASSGDRRGEQYF. CDR3 in DNA: TGTGCCAGCAGCGGGGACAGGAGAGGCGAGCAGTACTTC.

In this sample, this clonotype turned up many times. The chain employs TRBV7-8 and TRBJ2-7; D perhaps matches TRBD2 (5 bases). CDR3 length: 14 amino acids. The germline V gene encodes CDR1 SGHVS and CDR2 FQNEAQ. V shed 5 bases and J shed 0 bases, with 11 bases lying between them. DNA of the CDR3: TGTGCCAGCAGCAGTAGCGTACCCTCCTACGAGCAGTACTTC. Translating gives CASSSSVPSYEQYF.

V is TRBV5-5 and J is TRBJ1-3; D is undetermined. Trimming removed 5 bases from V and 0 bases from J, with 12 bases in between. The CDR3 extends over 15 amino acids. Germline CDR1 is SGHKS and CDR2 is YYEKEE (reference sequence). For the CDR3, the DNA is TGTGCCAGCAGTACCAGCTTCTCCTCTGGAAACACCATATATTTT. This codes for CASSTSFSSGNTIYF. Variable domain in full (rest from reference TRBV5-5 and TRBJ1-3): DAGVTQSPTHLIKTRGQQVTLRCSPISGHKSVSWYQQVLGQGPQFIFQYYEKEERGRGNFPDRFSARQFPNYSSELNVNALLLGDSALYLCASSTSFSSGNTIYFGEGSWLTVV.

This clonotype has a handful of counts. The genes are TRBV12-5 and TRBJ2-1; D may be TRBD2 (6 bases). Germline CDR1 and CDR2: LGHNT and FRNRAP. CDR3 length: 18 residues. V was shortened by 0 bases and J by 4 bases, with 19 bases between the two germline ends. CDR3 loop: CASGLVKEGLGRYNEQFF. CDR3 bases: TGTGCTAGTGGTTTGGTAAAGGAGGGACTGGGGCGTTACAATGAGCAGTTCTTC.

Only a few counts were recorded for this clonotype. This chain uses TRBV28 with TRBJ1-6; no definite D call. V dropped 6 bases and J dropped 7 bases, with 10 bases sitting between them. The CDR3 loop spans 13 amino acids. Germline V gene lookup returns CDR1 MDHEN and CDR2 SYDVKM. For the CDR3, the DNA is TGTGCCAGCAGCCCGGCCCGGAATTCACCCCTCCACTTT. Translated, it gives CASSPARNSPLHF. The variable domain in full, with the rest retrieved from reference TRBV28 and TRBJ1-6, is DVKVTQSSRYLVKRTGEKVFLECVQDMDHENMFWYRQDPGLGLRLIYFSYDVKMKEKGDIPEGYSVSREKKERFSLILESASTNQTSMYLCASSPARNSPLHFGNGTRLTVT.

The J gene is TRBJ1-1, the V gene TRBV9, with D unresolved. V was pared by 5 bases and J by 0 bases, with 14 bases between. CDR1 and CDR2 (germline): SGDLS, YYNGEE. The CDR3 spans 15 residues. The CDR3 spells CASSGGGILNTEAFF. The CDR3 DNA reads as TGTGCCAGCAGTGGAGGTGGCATACTGAACACTGAAGCTTTCTTT. The variable domain in full, completed from reference TRBV9 and TRBJ1-1, reads DSGVTQTPKHLITATGQRVTLRCSPRSGDLSVYWYQQSLDQGLQFLIQYYNGEERAKGNILERFSAQQFPDLHSELNLSSLELGDSALYFCASSGGGILNTEAFFGQGTRLTVV.

This clonotype was detected many times. The chain is built from TRBV5-1 and TRBJ2-7, with 7 bases aligning to TRBD1. The CDR3 length is 15 residues. The V and J ends lost 2 bases and 4 bases, in that order; junction bases with no gene match: 9. The germline V gene encodes CDR1 SGHRS and CDR2 YFSETQ. CDR3 DNA: TGCGCCAGCAGCTTCAATACAGGGGATTTGTACGAGCAGTACTTC. It codes for CASSFNTGDLYEQYF.

This clonotype has a handful of counts. An end of the junction does not agree with germline; a read error may underlie this. The chain carries TRBV20-1 and TRBJ2-5, with 10 positions matching TRBD2. The germline V gene has CDR1 DFQATT and CDR2 SNEGSKA (reference sequence). This CDR3 is built from 14 residues. The CDR3 spells CSATAGGVQETQYF. Here the CDR3 DNA reads TGTAGTGCCACAGCGGGAGGGGTACAAGAGACCCAGTACTTC.

The J gene is TRBJ1-4, the V gene TRBV7-8; 9 bases are a match to TRBD1. CDR3 size: 15 residues. Looked up from germline, CDR1 is SGHVS and CDR2 is FQNEAQ. V was pared by 5 bases and J by 7 bases, with 8 bases of the junction left unmatched. The CDR3 region has the DNA TGTGCCAGCAGCGCCCGGACAGGGGAAGGTGAAAAACTGTTTTTT. The encoded protein is CASSARTGEGEKLFF.

J is TRBJ1-5 and V is TRBV7-9, with D tentatively TRBD1 (6 bases). This CDR3 spans 17 amino acids. The V gene lost 4 bases and the J gene lost 2 bases, with 18 bases spanning the gap. Germline CDR1 and CDR2: SEHNR and FQNEAQ (reference sequence). CDR3 in DNA: TGTGCCAGCAGCTCCGTTGGGGGACACAAGGGCAATCAGCCCCAGCATTTT. Translating it yields CASSSVGGHKGNQPQHF.